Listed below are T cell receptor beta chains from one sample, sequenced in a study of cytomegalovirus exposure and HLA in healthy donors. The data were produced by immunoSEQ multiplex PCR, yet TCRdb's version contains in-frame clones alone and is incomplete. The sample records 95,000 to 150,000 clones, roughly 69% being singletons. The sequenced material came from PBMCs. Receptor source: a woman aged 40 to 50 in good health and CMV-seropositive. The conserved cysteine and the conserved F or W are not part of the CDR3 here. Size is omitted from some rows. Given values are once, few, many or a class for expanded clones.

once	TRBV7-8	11	ASSLQGSYGYT
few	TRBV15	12	ATSRGGGDNEQF
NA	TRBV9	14	ASSVASGVNTGELF
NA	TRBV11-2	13	ASSWAGLRTDTQY
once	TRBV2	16	ASSESGAGDSYNQPQH
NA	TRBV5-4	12	ASSGTGVRDTIY
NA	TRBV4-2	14	ASSQDMGAENQPQH
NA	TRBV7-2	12	ASSSYRGYTEAF
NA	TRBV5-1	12	ATGGGAGTDTQY
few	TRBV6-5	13	ASSYSGSMNTEAF
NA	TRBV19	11	ASSSREGEKLF
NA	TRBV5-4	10	ASSLRGGELF
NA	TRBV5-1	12	ASSLATNNSPLH
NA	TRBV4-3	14	ASSQDPLFAGATQY
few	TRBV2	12	ASKAQGPGNTIY
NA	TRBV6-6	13	ASRALAGGTDTQY
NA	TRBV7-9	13	ASTPREQNTDTQY
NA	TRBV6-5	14	ASSYPDRAGNYEQF
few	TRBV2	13	ASSEWIGEADTQY
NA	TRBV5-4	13	ASSRTPRGTGELF
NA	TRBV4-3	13	ASSQGAGVTYEQY
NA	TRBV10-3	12	AISRSWGEYEQY
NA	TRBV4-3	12	ASSWTGLNSPLH
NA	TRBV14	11	ASSLQNYNEQF
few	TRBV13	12	ASSSYRAGNTIY
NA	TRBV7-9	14	ASSLVFSGPYNEQF
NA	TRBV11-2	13	ASSPARGSEETQY
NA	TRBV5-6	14	ASSLFATGGWNEQY
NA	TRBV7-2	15	ASSLGSTGQGRNGYT
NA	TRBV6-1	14	ASSEAAGIAGNTIY
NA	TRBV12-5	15	ASGPWGTGVGNQPQH
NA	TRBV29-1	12	SVLLAGGRETQY
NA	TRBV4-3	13	ASSHTPGQIYEQY
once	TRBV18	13	ASSPAGLDDGELF